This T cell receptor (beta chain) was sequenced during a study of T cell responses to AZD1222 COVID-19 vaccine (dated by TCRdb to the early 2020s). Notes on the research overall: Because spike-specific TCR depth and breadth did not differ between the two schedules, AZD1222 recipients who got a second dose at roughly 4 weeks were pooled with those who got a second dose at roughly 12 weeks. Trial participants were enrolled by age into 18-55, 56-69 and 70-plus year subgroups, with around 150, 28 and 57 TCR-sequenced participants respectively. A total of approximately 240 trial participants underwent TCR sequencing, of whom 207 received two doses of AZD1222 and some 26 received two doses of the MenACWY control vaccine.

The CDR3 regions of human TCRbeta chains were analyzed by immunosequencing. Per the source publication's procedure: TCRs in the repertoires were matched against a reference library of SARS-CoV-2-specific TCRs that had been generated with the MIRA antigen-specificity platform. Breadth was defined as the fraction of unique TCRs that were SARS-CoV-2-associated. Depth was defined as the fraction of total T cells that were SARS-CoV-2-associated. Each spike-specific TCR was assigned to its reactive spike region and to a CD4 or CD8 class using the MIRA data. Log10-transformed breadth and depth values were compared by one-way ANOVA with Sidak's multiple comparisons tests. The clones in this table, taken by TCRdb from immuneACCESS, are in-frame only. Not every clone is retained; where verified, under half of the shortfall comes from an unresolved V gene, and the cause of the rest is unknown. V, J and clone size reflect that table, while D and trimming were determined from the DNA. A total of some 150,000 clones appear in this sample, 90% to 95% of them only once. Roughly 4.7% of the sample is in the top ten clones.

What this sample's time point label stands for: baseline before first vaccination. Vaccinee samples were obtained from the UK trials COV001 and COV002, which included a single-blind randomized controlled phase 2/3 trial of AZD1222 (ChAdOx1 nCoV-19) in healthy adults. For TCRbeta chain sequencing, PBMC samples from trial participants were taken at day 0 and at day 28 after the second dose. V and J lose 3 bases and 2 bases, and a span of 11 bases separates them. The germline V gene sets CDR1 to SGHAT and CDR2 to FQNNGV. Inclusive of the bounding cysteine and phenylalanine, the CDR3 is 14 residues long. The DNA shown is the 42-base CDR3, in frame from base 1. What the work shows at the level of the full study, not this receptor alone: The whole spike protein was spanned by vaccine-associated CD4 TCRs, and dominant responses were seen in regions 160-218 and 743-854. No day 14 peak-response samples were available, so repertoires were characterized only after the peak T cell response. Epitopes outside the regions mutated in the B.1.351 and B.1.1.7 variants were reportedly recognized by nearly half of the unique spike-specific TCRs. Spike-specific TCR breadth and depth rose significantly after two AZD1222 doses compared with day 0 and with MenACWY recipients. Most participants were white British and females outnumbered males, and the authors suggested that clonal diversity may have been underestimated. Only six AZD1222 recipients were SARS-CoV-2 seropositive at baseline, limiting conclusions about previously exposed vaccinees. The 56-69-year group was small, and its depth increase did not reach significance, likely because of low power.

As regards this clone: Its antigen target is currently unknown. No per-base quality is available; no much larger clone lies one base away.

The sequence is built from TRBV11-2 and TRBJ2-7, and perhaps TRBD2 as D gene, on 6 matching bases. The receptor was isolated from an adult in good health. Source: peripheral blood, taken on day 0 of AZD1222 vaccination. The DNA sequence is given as TGTGCCAGCAGCTTCGGGAGTGGAGCCTACGAGCAGTACTTC. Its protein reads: CASSFGSGAYEQYF.